The 5 T cell receptor beta chains below were found in one sample sequenced in a study of cytomegalovirus exposure and HLA in healthy donors. TCRdb keeps only in-frame clones here, not all; method: immunoSEQ multiplex PCR. The sample yields some 60,000 clones, 90% to 97% seen once. Sequencing was carried out using PBMCs. These TCRs come from a young man in good health and CMV-seronegative.

The J gene is TRBJ1-2, the V gene TRBV28, with TRBD1 as a possible D gene (6 bases). The CDR3 is 12 amino acids. V was trimmed by 4 bases and J by 7 bases, leaving 10 bases between them. Per germline, CDR1 MDHEN and CDR2 SYDVKM. For the CDR3, the DNA is TGTGCCAGCAGTTCCGCCAGGGGTGGCTACACCTTC. Translation: CASSSARGGYTF.

In nucleotides, the CDR3 is TGCGCCAGCAGCTTAGGACAGGGTAATGAAAAACTGTTTTTT. As protein: CASSLGQGNEKLFF. V is TRBV5-1 and J is TRBJ1-4; TRBD1 agrees at 8 bases. V shed 2 bases, J shed 4 bases, and the junction held 1 base outside the gene matches. CDR3 length equals 14 residues. Germline assignment: CDR1 SGHRS and CDR2 YFSETQ.

The chain uses TRBV13 and TRBJ2-1; possible D gene TRBD2, 6 bases. Trimming removed 5 bases at V and 6 bases at J, with 20 bases between. This CDR3 spans 16 amino acids. Germline V gene data show CDR1 as PRHDT and CDR2 as FYEKMQ (reference sequence). This CDR3 reads CASSGPGTRRRNEQFF. The CDR3 bases are TGTGCCAGCAGCGGGCCCGGGACTCGTCGCCGCAATGAGCAGTTCTTC.

The chain's CDR3 is CASSLGTSGSWETQYF. CDR3 nucleotides: TGCGCCAGCAGCTTGGGGACTAGCGGGAGTTGGGAGACCCAGTACTTC. The V gene is TRBV5-1, the J gene TRBJ2-5, with 13 bases that match TRBD2. The germline V gene encodes CDR1 SGHRS and CDR2 YFSETQ. Trimming took 0 bases from V and 5 from J; bases not matched to a gene: 4. The CDR3 is 16 amino acids.

This rearrangement joins TRBV30 to TRBJ1-3, with 8 positions matching TRBD1. V lost 1 base to trimming and J lost 0 bases; unmatched junction nucleotides: 5. This CDR3 comprises 16 residues. Germline CDR1 GTSNPN, CDR2 SVGIG (reference sequence). Here the CDR3 reads CAWSDAGQDSGNTIYF. CDR3 nucleotide sequence: TGTGCCTGGAGTGACGCGGGACAGGACTCTGGAAACACCATATATTTT.